This T cell receptor (beta chain) was observed in a study of OX40 agonist ivuxolimab in advanced cancers. With regard to the full study: Ivuxolimab was a fully human IgG2 agonistic monoclonal antibody targeting the costimulatory receptor OX40 (CD134). Intravenous ivuxolimab was administered to patients every 2 weeks at six dose levels: 0.01, 0.1, 0.3, 1.5, 3 and 10 mg/kg. Among the approximately 50 dose-escalation patients, 19 had hepatocellular carcinoma, around 15 melanoma, 9 renal cell carcinoma and 9 head and neck cancer. The dose-escalation cohort was almost 85% male with a mean age of about 60 years, ranging from about 20 to 80. Patients were allowed to have had prior anti-PD-1, anti-PD-L1 or anti-CTLA-4 therapy, and approximately 37% of the dose-escalation patients had been treated with checkpoint inhibitors. Partial responses were achieved by three dose-escalation patients, of whom one had hepatocellular carcinoma and two had cutaneous melanoma. The purpose of peripheral TCRbeta sequencing was to test whether ivuxolimab changed TCR sequence diversity and led to clonal T-cell expansion. The paper covers the monotherapy dose-escalation part of the phase I ivuxolimab trial, which included N ≈ 57 patients.

The trial excluded patients who had a history of autoimmune disease or were on systemic immunosuppression. Peripheral blood for TCR sequencing was collected from all dose cohorts at baseline, on cycle 4 day 1, and on cycle 7 day 1. Samples were obtained from an open-label, multicenter, first-in-human phase I dose-escalation trial of ivuxolimab. Adults with locally advanced or metastatic head and neck squamous cell, hepatocellular, melanoma or renal cell carcinoma were enrolled in the trial. Before TCR sequencing, CD4+ and CD8+ T cells were separately sorted from peripheral blood. General conclusions and limits of the study: Low levels of normalized T-cell clonal expansion were also seen in some patients who did not respond. Clonal expansion of both CD4+ and CD8+ blood T cells was observed from baseline to week 6 at doses 0.1 to 3.0 mg/kg. In partial responders in the 0.1-3.0 mg/kg groups, normalized peripheral clonal expansion was found to be among the lowest, especially among CD8+ T cells. Which antigens the clonally expanded peripheral T cells were specific for was not determined. On average, CD8+ T cells showed more expanded clones than CD4+ T cells after ivuxolimab.

As concerns this clone: No cognate antigen has been identified for it. The input lacks base qualities; no much larger clone sits a single base away.

From a lookup of the germline V gene, CDR1 and CDR2 are SGDLS and YYNGEE. V loses 3 bases of germline sequence and J loses 0 bases, and the interval between the two ends is 15 bases. The CDR3 has 16 amino acids, counting the end cysteine and phenylalanine. Only the CDR3 DNA is retained, 48 bases long and in frame from the first base. Genomic DNA was extracted from sorted cells for sequencing of the TCRbeta CDR3 region. TCRbeta CDR3 regions were sequenced using the immunoSEQ Assay. TCRdb obtained this table from immuneACCESS and retained in-frame rearrangements with V and J assigned. These tables miss some clones; where compared with another copy, unresolved V genes account for less than half of the shortfall, and the remainder is unexplained. This sample holds 55,000 to 70,000 clones; roughly 82% were observed only once. The top ten constitute 2% to 3% of the sample.

The rearranged segments are TRBV9 and TRBJ1-1; no D segment can be confidently identified. This receptor was taken from an adult with an advanced solid tumor such as melanoma, head and neck, liver or kidney cancer. Sequenced here: CD4+ or CD8+ T cells sorted from blood, sampled in a trial of the OX40 agonist ivuxolimab. CDR3 reads: CASSARPRPMNTEAFF. The DNA reads TGTGCCAGCAGCGCCCGACCTCGTCCTATGAACACTGAAGCTTTCTTT.